The 23 T cell receptor beta chains below were found in one sample sequenced in a study of Ad26.COV2.S vaccination and SARS-CoV-2 variants (dated by TCRdb to about 2021). The protocol used for the library was the immunoSEQ multiplex PCR assay. The table was pulled from immuneACCESS by TCRdb, which kept in-frame rearrangements only. Such tables lose some clones; where checked, under half of the loss comes from unresolved V genes, and the rest has no known cause. The sample profile shows around 400,000 clones; about 88% of them were found once. Of the sample, around 2% falls within the top ten clones. According to the study, the label for this sample's treatment or condition signals: around 19 received Ad26.COV2.S at low or high dose, single or two shots; about 5 received placebo; per-sample allocation not given. For vaccine and placebo recipients, repertoires were sequenced using samples collected on day 63 after the first injection.

Sequences were derived from peripheral blood, sampled in a trial of Ad26.COV2.S vaccine versus placebo. The receptor source for this set is a person aged 18-65 years who received the Ad26.COV2.S COVID-19 vaccine or a placebo.

This chain connects TRBV5-5 to TRBJ1-2, with D perhaps TRBD1 (5 bases). Trimming removed 1 base at V and 2 bases at J, with 15 bases between. This CDR3 region has 16 residues. From germline, CDR1 is SGHKS and CDR2 YYEKEE (reference sequence). CDR3 in DNA: TGTGCCAGCAGCTTGCCGACAGATCAATCCAACTATGGCTACACCTTC. Protein product: CASSLPTDQSNYGYTF.

The rearrangement links TRBV5-4 to TRBJ2-5; possible D gene TRBD2, 7 bases. The CDR3 runs to 14 residues. Trimming removed 1 base from V and 2 bases from J, with 9 bases in between. The germline CDR1 and CDR2 sequences are SGHNT and YYREEE (reference sequence). The CDR3: CASSLRGGQETQYF. DNA of the CDR3: TGTGCCAGCAGCTTGAGGGGGGGACAAGAGACCCAGTACTTC. Full variable domain (remainder filled in from reference TRBV5-4 and TRBJ2-5): ETGVTQSPTHLIKTRGQQVTLRCSSQSGHNTVSWYQQALGQGPQFIFQYYREEENGRGNFPPRFSGLQFPNYSSELNVNALELDDSALYLCASSLRGGQETQYFGPGTRLLVL.

The V gene is TRBV6-6, the J gene TRBJ2-3; possibly TRBD2 for D (6 bases). Looked up from germline, CDR1 is MNHNY and CDR2 is SVGAGI (reference sequence). This CDR3 has 14 residues. Deletions cut 0 bases from V and 6 bases from J, with 10 bases between. The CDR3 DNA reads as TGTGCCAGCAGTTACTCGGCCCGGGGGGATACGCAGTATTTT. Amino acid sequence: CASSYSARGDTQYF.

The chain links TRBV10-2 to TRBJ1-5; tentatively, D is TRBD1 (5 bases). Germline CDR1 reads WSHSY; CDR2 reads SAAADI. V was cut by 11 bases and J by 0 bases, with 11 bases left in between. The CDR3 runs to 13 residues. In DNA, the CDR3 is TGCGCCGGGGGTGGGAATAGCAATCAGCCCCAGCATTTT. It codes for CAGGGNSNQPQHF.

The rearrangement links TRBV29-1 to TRBJ2-5, with a tentative D call TRBD2 (7 bases). V was pared by 3 bases and J by 5 bases, with 19 bases between. The CDR3 is 15 residues long. Germline lookup yields CDR1 SQVTM and CDR2 ANQGSEA. CDR3 nucleotide sequence: TGCAGCGTTGATTTGTTCGGGGGGCGGAGGGAGACCCAGTACTTC. The encoded protein is CSVDLFGGRRETQYF.

The chain carries TRBV4-3 and TRBJ1-4; weak D call: TRBD1 (6 bases). V was trimmed by 1 base and J by 5 bases, leaving 17 bases between them. The CDR3 has 17 residues. In germline, CDR1 is LGHNA, CDR2 YSLEER. CDR3 sequence reads: CASSQGVSGGRNEKLFF. The CDR3 nucleotides read TGCGCCAGCAGCCAAGGGGTATCTGGGGGCAGGAATGAAAAACTGTTTTTT.

This clone has more than one count but fewer than ten. The chain is built from TRBV11-2 and TRBJ1-1; TRBD1 agrees at 7 bases. Germline V gene data show CDR1 as SGHAT and CDR2 as FQNNGV. The J segment lost 4 bases and the V segment lost 2 bases, leaving 7 bases of the junction unmatched. CDR3 length equals 15 residues. The CDR3 DNA follows: TGTGCCAGCAGCTTATATGACAGGGATATCACTGAAGCTTTCTTT. Translated: CASSLYDRDITEAFF.

The chain combines TRBV11-2 with TRBJ2-1, with unresolved D. In germline, CDR1 is SGHAT, CDR2 FQNNGV. V gave up 4 bases and J gave up 3 bases, with 10 bases separating them. This CDR3 is built from 14 residues. The CDR3 protein is CASSSSRVYNEQFF. CDR3 in DNA: TGTGCCAGCAGCTCTAGTCGGGTCTACAATGAGCAGTTCTTC. The variable domain in full, with the rest retrieved from reference TRBV11-2 and TRBJ2-1, is EAGVAQSPRYKIIEKRQSVAFWCNPISGHATLYWYQQILGQGPKLLIQFQNNGVVDDSQLPKDRFSAERLKGVDSTLKIQPAKLEDSAVYLCASSSSRVYNEQFFGPGTRLTVL.

This clone has a single count. This rearrangement joins TRBV3-1 (or the pseudogene TRBV3-2) to TRBJ1-6; D gene unclear. V gave up 3 bases and J gave up 5 bases, with 11 bases separating them. CDR1 is LGHDT and CDR2 is YNNKEL in the germline V gene (reference sequence). This CDR3 is 15 amino acids long. The CDR3 DNA is TGTGCCAGCAGCCAGGTGAGCCAGGATAATTCACCCCTCCACTTT. Its protein product is CASSQVSQDNSPLHF.

V gene TRBV28 combines with J gene TRBJ1-4, with D maybe TRBD1 (5 bases). Trimming took 10 bases from V and 4 from J, leaving 25 bases between them. Germline CDR1 MDHEN, CDR2 SYDVKM. The CDR3 spans 17 residues. CDR3 sequence: CATGAWGDSGSNEKLFF. DNA of the CDR3: TGTGCCACCGGGGCGTGGGGGGATTCAGGAAGTAATGAAAAACTGTTTTTT.

V gene TRBV28 combines with J gene TRBJ1-4, with unresolved D. The CDR3 is 10 amino acids. V shed 8 bases and J shed 8 bases, with 6 bases lying between them. Germline values: CDR1 MDHEN, CDR2 SYDVKM. The CDR3 bases are TGTGCCAGCCGCGGGGAAAAACTGTTTTTT. Translating it yields CASRGEKLFF.

This chain links TRBV6-5 with TRBJ1-5, with 7 bases lining up with TRBD1. J gave up 7 bases and V 2 bases, and 5 bases lay outside the gene matches. The CDR3 runs 14 residues. Germline CDR1 MNHEY, CDR2 SVGAGI. The CDR3 region has the DNA TGTGCCAGCAGTTACAGCAGGGGGGGACAGCCCCAGCATTTT. Amino acid sequence: CASSYSRGGQPQHF.

The chain combines TRBV29-1 with TRBJ2-1; possible D gene TRBD1, 6 bases. The V gene lost 7 bases and the J gene lost 2 bases, with 18 bases spanning the gap. There are 15 residues in the CDR3. Germline V gene sequence: CDR1 SQVTM, CDR2 ANQGSEA. CDR3 region: CSAMRGSGTYNEQFF. The CDR3, as DNA: TGCAGCGCCATGAGGGGGAGCGGAACCTACAATGAGCAGTTCTTC.

This rearrangement joins TRBV5-4 to TRBJ2-1, with D perhaps matching TRBD1 (6 bases). Germline CDR1 is SGHNT and CDR2 is YYREEE (reference sequence). The CDR3 is 13 residues long. Trimming took off 6 bases at V and 5 bases at J, with 12 bases between the two ends. CDR3 nucleotides: TGTGCCAGCAACCCACCAGGGGACAATGAGCAGTTCTTC. It encodes CASNPPGDNEQFF.

Note on this clone: An end of the junction differs from the germline gene, which may be a read error. Within the sample, other DNA sequences also encode this same CDR3. The chain carries TRBV18 and TRBJ2-7, with TRBD1 matching over 9 bases. The CDR3 contains 20 residues. Germline V gene sequence: CDR1 KGHSH, CDR2 LQKENI. DNA for the CDR3: TGTGCCAGCTCACCACCAAACTACAGGGACAGGGCGAAGGGATCCTACGAACAGTACTTC. Translation: CASSPPNYRDRAKGSYEQYF.

J is TRBJ2-7 and V is TRBV7-2; TRBD1 matches at 7 bases. The CDR3 contains 14 residues. Germline values: CDR1 SGHTA, CDR2 FQGNSA. V lost 4 bases to trimming and J lost 3 bases; unmatched junction nucleotides: 6. The CDR3 DNA sequence: TGTGCCAGCAGCTCCAGGGACAGCCGCTACGAGCAGTACTTC. This sequence encodes CASSSRDSRYEQYF.

The J gene is TRBJ2-1, the V gene TRBV5-1; 11 nucleotides align to TRBD2. Unmatched junction bases numbered 6, after V lost 1 base and J lost 0 bases. This CDR3 is built from 18 residues. Germline V CDR1 and CDR2: SGHRS, YFSETQ. Here the CDR3 reads CASSLFLAGGSSYNEQFF. The CDR3 region has the DNA TGCGCCAGCAGCTTGTTTCTAGCGGGAGGTAGCTCCTACAATGAGCAGTTCTTC. The whole variable domain, remainder taken from reference TRBV5-1 and TRBJ2-1, is KAGVTQTPRYLIKTRGQQVTLSCSPISGHRSVSWYQQTPGQGLQFLFEYFSETQRNKGNFPGRFSGRQFSNSRSEMNVSTLELGDSALYLCASSLFLAGGSSYNEQFFGPGTRLTVL.

The chain employs TRBV19 and TRBJ1-1; D remains unclear. V lost 7 bases to trimming and J lost 1 base, with 7 bases between them. Germline CDR1 LNHDA, CDR2 SQIVND (reference sequence). This CDR3 is 12 amino acids long. The CDR3 coding sequence is TGTGCCAGTATTCACTCGAACACTGAAGCTTTCTTT. Amino acid sequence: CASIHSNTEAFF.

The chain carries TRBV3-1 (or the pseudogene TRBV3-2) and TRBJ1-1; maybe TRBD1 (6 bases). Looked up from germline, CDR1 is LGHDT and CDR2 is YNNKEL (reference sequence). The CDR3 spans 16 residues. Trimming shortened V by 3 bases and J by 0 bases, and 14 bases separated the two germline ends. The CDR3, as DNA: TGTGCCAGCAGCCACTCCAGGGGCCCGATGAACACTGAAGCTTTCTTT. It yields the protein CASSHSRGPMNTEAFF.

The chain couples TRBV11-3 to TRBJ2-2; D tentatively fits TRBD1 or TRBD2 (5 bases each). Looked up from germline, CDR1 is SGHNT and CDR2 is YENEEA. Trimming pared 5 bases from V and 7 bases from J, leaving 17 bases between. The CDR3 has 15 residues. CDR3: CASSRRDGIFGELFF. CDR3 nucleotides: TGTGCCAGCAGCCGAAGGGACGGGATCTTCGGGGAGCTGTTTTTT.

This rearrangement joins TRBV5-6 to TRBJ2-1, with 9 bases lining up with TRBD1. The V segment lost 1 base and the J segment 4 bases; nucleotides outside the gene matches: 3. The CDR3 spans 15 residues. Germline V gene lookup returns CDR1 SGHDT and CDR2 YYEEEE. The CDR3 region has the DNA TGTGCCAGCAGCTTGACAGGGGGCGCATACAATGAGCAGTTCTTC. It translates to CASSLTGGAYNEQFF.

This clone was seen once. V is TRBV4-1 and J is TRBJ2-7, with D perhaps TRBD2 (6 bases). V was clipped by 0 bases and J by 0 bases, with 12 bases between them. The germline gives CDR1 MGHRA, CDR2 YSYEKL. The CDR3 is made up of 16 amino acids. CDR3 protein: CASSQDLALSSYEQYF. The CDR3 DNA follows: TGCGCCAGCAGCCAAGATCTAGCGCTTAGCTCCTACGAGCAGTACTTC.

The genes are TRBV5-6 and TRBJ1-5, with D uncertain. Germline V gene lookup returns CDR1 SGHDT and CDR2 YYEEEE. V lost 1 base to trimming and J lost 3 bases, with 2 bases between them. The CDR3 has 12 amino acids. Here the CDR3 reads CASSLFNQPQHF. The CDR3 DNA follows: TGTGCCAGCAGCTTGTTCAATCAGCCCCAGCATTTT.